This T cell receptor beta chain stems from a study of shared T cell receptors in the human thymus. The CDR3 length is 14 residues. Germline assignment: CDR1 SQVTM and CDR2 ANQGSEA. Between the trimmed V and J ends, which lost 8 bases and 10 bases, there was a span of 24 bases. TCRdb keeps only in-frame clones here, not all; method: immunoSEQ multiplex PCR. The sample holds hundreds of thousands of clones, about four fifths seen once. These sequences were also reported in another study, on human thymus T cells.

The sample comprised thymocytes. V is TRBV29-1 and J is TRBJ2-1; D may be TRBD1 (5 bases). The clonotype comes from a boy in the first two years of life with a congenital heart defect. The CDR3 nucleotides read TGCAGCCCTAGTGAGAAGGGGATAGGAGAGGAGCAGTTCTTC. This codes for CSPSEKGIGEEQFF.